This passage covers 27 T cell receptor beta chains from one sample sequenced in a study of blood T cell repertoires in COVID-19. TCRdb's table, derived via immunoSEQ multiplex PCR, lists solely in-frame clones and lacks some. The table records 150,000 to 190,000 clones, 70% to 85% of them present only once. The sample was peripheral blood. The receptors were gathered from a woman aged 45-65 years with acute or convalescent COVID-19.

The V call is TRBV4-2, the J call TRBJ2-1; 9 bases are shared with TRBD2. Germline assignment: CDR1 LGHNA and CDR2 YNFKEQ. Trimming at V came to 0 bases and at J to 7 bases, leaving 10 bases not matched to a gene. The CDR3 is 17 residues long. The CDR3 here is CASSQDPSGNWWNEQFF. CDR3 nucleotide sequence: TGTGCCAGCAGCCAAGACCCTAGCGGGAATTGGTGGAATGAGCAGTTCTTC.

The DNA for the CDR3 is TGTGCCAGCAGTTTGCCAGGTTTTGAGCAGTTCTTC. Its translation is CASSLPGFEQFF. This rearrangement joins TRBV28 to TRBJ2-1; no firm D call. The germline V gene encodes CDR1 MDHEN and CDR2 SYDVKM. The V gene lost 3 bases and the J gene lost 9 bases, with 9 bases spanning the gap. This CDR3 is built from 12 residues.

This rearrangement joins TRBV9 to TRBJ1-6; TRBD1 matches 7 bases. CDR3 size: 15 residues. Germline CDR1 reads SGDLS; CDR2 reads YYNGEE. V was clipped by 4 bases and J by 8 bases; unmatched bases: 9. The CDR3 protein is CASSQGTVRDSPLHF. DNA of the CDR3: TGTGCCAGCAGCCAAGGGACAGTTCGGGATTCACCCCTCCACTTT.

This clone has a handful of counts. The V and J genes are TRBV5-6 and TRBJ1-4; maybe TRBD1 (6 bases). V was clipped by 3 bases and J by 7 bases, with 13 bases between them. CDR3 size: 14 residues. CDR1 is SGHDT, CDR2 YYEEEE, per germline. DNA of the CDR3: TGTGCCAGCAGCTCTACCAGGGGCGGTGAAAAACTGTTTTTT. This encodes CASSSTRGGEKLFF.

This clone came up once. This chain links TRBV28 with TRBJ1-1; D may be TRBD1 (5 bases). Trimming took 2 bases from V and 4 from J, leaving 11 bases between them. This CDR3 spans 14 amino acids. Germline CDR1 and CDR2: MDHEN and SYDVKM. Here the CDR3 reads CASSLKVQGTEAFF. Here the CDR3 DNA reads TGTGCCAGCAGTTTAAAGGTCCAGGGCACTGAAGCTTTCTTT. The full variable domain, in which reference TRBV28 and TRBJ1-1 provide the parts outside the CDR3, is DVKVTQSSRYLVKRTGEKVFLECVQDMDHENMFWYRQDPGLGLRLIYFSYDVKMKEKGDIPEGYSVSREKKERFSLILESASTNQTSMYLCASSLKVQGTEAFFGQGTRLTVV.

The chain carries TRBV19 and TRBJ1-2; D is undetermined. This CDR3 is 16 amino acids long. Germline CDR1 reads LNHDA; CDR2 reads SQIVND (reference sequence). Trimming stripped 7 bases from V and 0 bases from J, with 18 bases between. This CDR3 is CASTGEGLSSNYGYTF. The CDR3 DNA follows: TGTGCCAGTACCGGGGAGGGTCTGTCCTCTAACTATGGCTACACCTTC.

The V gene is TRBV7-2, the J gene TRBJ2-1; 9 nucleotides line up with TRBD2. Germline-derived CDR1 and CDR2 are SGHTA and FQGNSA. Unmatched junction bases numbered 20, after V lost 7 bases and J lost 10 bases. The CDR3 runs 17 residues. The DNA for the CDR3 is TGTGCCAGCACCCAAAGCCCGTGGGGGACTAGCACAGTAGAGCAGTTCTTC. Amino acid sequence: CASTQSPWGTSTVEQFF.

The chain uses TRBV5-6 and TRBJ2-3; a weak D match, TRBD1 (6 bases). Germline CDR1 and CDR2: SGHDT and YYEEEE. The CDR3 runs 14 residues. V shed 3 bases and J shed 2 bases, with 10 bases lying between them. The CDR3 region is CASSSGHYTDTQYF. In nucleotides, the CDR3 is TGTGCCAGCAGCTCGGGACACTACACAGATACGCAGTATTTT. The full variable domain, its missing parts supplied by reference TRBV5-6 and TRBJ2-3, is DAGVTQSPTHLIKTRGQQVTLRCSPKSGHDTVSWYQQALGQGPQFIFQYYEEEERQRGNFPDRFSGHQFPNYSSELNVNALLLGDSALYLCASSSGHYTDTQYFGPGTRLTVL.

The genes are TRBV9 and TRBJ1-2; maybe TRBD1 (6 bases). The CDR3 consists of 14 residues. Germline V gene data show CDR1 as SGDLS and CDR2 as YYNGEE. Between the trimmed V and J ends, which lost 3 bases and 2 bases, there was a span of 11 bases. CDR3 nucleotide sequence: TGTGCCAGCAGCGACCGGGACAAGAACTATGGCTACACCTTC. Amino acid sequence: CASSDRDKNYGYTF.

This chain connects TRBV6-2 or TRBV6-3 to TRBJ1-1; TRBD1 matches 7 bases. Germline V gene sequence: CDR1 MNHEY, CDR2 SVGEGT. Trimming took 2 bases from V and 1 from J; bases not matched to a gene: 16. This CDR3 spans 19 amino acids. CDR3 sequence reads: CASSYAFSGTGAKNTEAFF. The CDR3 coding sequence is TGTGCCAGCAGTTACGCCTTCTCCGGTACAGGGGCTAAGAACACTGAAGCTTTCTTT.

CDR3 loop: CASSLGQLYNSPLHF. Written as DNA, the CDR3 is TGTGCCAGCAGCTTAGGACAGTTATATAATTCACCCCTCCACTTT. The chain recombines TRBV7-2 with TRBJ1-6, with D possibly matching TRBD1 (5 bases). V was trimmed by 1 base and J by 4 bases, leaving 8 bases between them. The CDR3 runs 15 residues. The V gene's germline CDR1 is SGHTA and CDR2 FQGNSA. Filled out from reference TRBV7-2 and TRBJ1-6, the complete variable domain reads GAGVSQSPSNKVTEKGKDVELRCDPISGHTALYWYRQSLGQGLEFLIYFQGNSAPDKSGLPSDRFSAERTGGSVSTLTIQRTQQEDSAVYLCASSLGQLYNSPLHFGNGTRLTVT.

V and J are TRBV6-2 or TRBV6-3 and TRBJ2-7; 8 bases are shared with TRBD2. V dropped 4 bases and J dropped 2; count of bases not matched to a gene: 7. Germline CDR1 is MNHEY and CDR2 is SVGEGT. This CDR3 comprises 15 residues. CDR3 in amino acids: CASSSTGTRTYEQYF. The DNA of the CDR3 is TGTGCCAGCAGTTCAACCGGGACTAGAACCTACGAGCAGTACTTC.

The V and J genes are TRBV19 and TRBJ2-7; 8 nucleotides line up with TRBD1. CDR3 length: 13 amino acids. J was trimmed by 6 bases and V by 5 bases; bases with no gene match: 6. Germline CDR1 reads LNHDA; CDR2 reads SQIVND (reference sequence). The CDR3 spells CASSPQGAGEQYF. The CDR3 DNA reads as TGTGCCAGTAGTCCCCAGGGGGCTGGCGAGCAGTACTTC.

The chain couples TRBV9 to TRBJ2-1, with 11 bases that match TRBD2. CDR1 and CDR2 from the germline V gene are SGDLS and YYNGEE. This CDR3 contains 16 residues. Trimming at V came to 0 bases and at J to 7 bases, leaving 6 bases not matched to a gene. The chain's CDR3 is CASSVGVAGGPNEQFF. The CDR3 nucleotides read TGTGCCAGCAGCGTAGGGGTAGCGGGAGGGCCTAATGAGCAGTTCTTC.

The V and J genes are TRBV27 and TRBJ1-6, with D tentatively TRBD1 (6 bases). V lost 7 bases to trimming and J lost 8 bases, with 15 bases between them. Germline V gene lookup returns CDR1 MNHEY and CDR2 SMNVEV (reference sequence). The CDR3 totals 14 residues. The CDR3 nucleotides read TGTGCCAGCAACCCCGGGACACATCATTCACCCCTCCACTTT. Its protein product is CASNPGTHHSPLHF.

This rearrangement joins TRBV15 to TRBJ1-2, with TRBD1 as a possible D gene (5 bases). The germline CDR1 and CDR2 sequences are LNHNV and YYDKDF (reference sequence). The CDR3 covers 11 residues. V was pared by 7 bases and J by 5 bases, with 8 bases between. DNA for the CDR3: TGTGCCACCACCTCAGGGTATGGCTACACCTTC. Amino acids: CATTSGYGYTF. The full variable domain, its missing parts supplied by reference TRBV15 and TRBJ1-2, is DAMVIQNPRYQVTQFGKPVTLSCSQTLNHNVMYWYQQKSSQAPKLLFHYYDKDFNNEADTPDNFQSRRPNTSFCFLDIRSPGLGDTAMYLCATTSGYGYTFGSGTRLTVV.

This clone showed up just a few times. The chain combines TRBV5-1 with TRBJ2-7; D may be TRBD2 (6 bases). Trimming removed 3 bases from V and 2 bases from J, with 12 bases in between. Germline CDR1 is SGHRS and CDR2 is YFSETQ. The CDR3 is 14 amino acids. The CDR3 coding sequence is TGCGCCAGCAGCTCCGGGACTCGCACCTACGAGCAGTACTTC. Translation: CASSSGTRTYEQYF.

This clone occurred once. The V gene is TRBV6-6, the J gene TRBJ1-6; no clear D gene. V lost 8 bases, J lost 6 bases, and 17 bases lay in between. Looked up from germline, CDR1 is MNHNY and CDR2 is SVGAGI (reference sequence). The CDR3 has 15 amino acids. CDR3 bases: TGTGCCAGCCTCATCCGCGGGTCCGGTAATTCACCCCTCCACTTT. Protein: CASLIRGSGNSPLHF.

The V call is TRBV5-1, the J call TRBJ2-7; 7 bases fit TRBD2. The CDR3 has 14 amino acids. V trimming: 2 bases; J trimming: 3 bases; junction bases outside the gene matches: 5. The germline gives CDR1 SGHRS, CDR2 YFSETQ. The CDR3 loop reads CASSLQAGNYEQYF. The CDR3 DNA reads TGCGCCAGCAGCTTACAAGCGGGGAACTACGAGCAGTACTTC.

The V call is TRBV6-2 or TRBV6-3, the J call TRBJ2-3; the match to TRBD2 covers 9 bases. Unmatched junction bases numbered 5, after V lost 0 bases and J lost 1 base. Per germline, CDR1 MNHEY and CDR2 SVGEGT. The CDR3 runs 17 residues. The CDR3 nucleotides read TGTGCCAGCAGTTACTCGAAAGTAGCGGGAGGCACAGATACGCAGTATTTT. Encoded protein: CASSYSKVAGGTDTQYF.

The chain has TRBV28 and TRBJ1-2; unclear D gene. Germline CDR1 MDHEN, CDR2 SYDVKM. CDR3 length equals 13 residues. Trimming took 7 bases from V and 6 from J, leaving 15 bases between them. The CDR3 region has the DNA TGTGCCAGCAACGCGGGTACAAGGCATGGCTACACCTTC. Its protein product is CASNAGTRHGYTF.

Note on this clone: In the same sample, other DNA sequences code for this CDR3. The V call is TRBV2, the J call TRBJ2-3; 12 nucleotides match TRBD2. J was trimmed by 1 base and V by 6 bases; bases with no gene match: 5. CDR1 and CDR2 from the germline V gene are SNHLY and FYNNEI. The CDR3 spans 16 residues. The CDR3 loop reads CASSAGTSGRTDTQYF. The CDR3 nucleotides are TGTGCCAGCAGCGCCGGGACTAGCGGGCGCACAGATACGCAGTATTTT.

The chain recombines TRBV11-2 with TRBJ1-2, with 8 nucleotides matching TRBD1. Germline loops: CDR1 SGHAT, CDR2 FQNNGV. The trim removed 1 base at V and 7 bases at J, leaving 5 bases unmatched. CDR3 length: 14 residues. The CDR3 loop reads CASSLAPTGAGYTF. CDR3 DNA: TGTGCCAGCAGCTTAGCCCCGACAGGGGCTGGCTACACCTTC. The variable domain in full, with the rest retrieved from reference TRBV11-2 and TRBJ1-2, is EAGVAQSPRYKIIEKRQSVAFWCNPISGHATLYWYQQILGQGPKLLIQFQNNGVVDDSQLPKDRFSAERLKGVDSTLKIQPAKLEDSAVYLCASSLAPTGAGYTFGSGTRLTVV.

V usage is TRBV4-3 and J usage is TRBJ2-1, with 11 positions matching TRBD2. The CDR3 spans 14 residues. Unmatched junction bases numbered 1, after V lost 2 bases and J lost 7 bases. The germline V gene has CDR1 LGHNA and CDR2 YSLEER. CDR3: CASSQTSGRNEQFF. The CDR3 DNA reads as TGCGCCAGCAGCCAAACTAGCGGGAGAAATGAGCAGTTCTTC.

The chain uses TRBV5-1 and TRBJ2-3; a possible D gene is TRBD1 (6 bases). The CDR3 loop spans 18 amino acids. V shed 2 bases and J shed 3 bases, with 22 bases lying between them. Germline lookup yields CDR1 SGHRS and CDR2 YFSETQ. The CDR3 protein is CASSFLNEDRIRTDTQYF. The CDR3 DNA reads TGCGCCAGCAGCTTCTTAAACGAAGACAGGATCCGAACAGATACGCAGTATTTT.

This CDR3 reads CASSLVGQSSGANVLTF. CDR3 nucleotides: TGTGCCAGCAGCTTAGTCGGACAGAGCTCTGGGGCCAACGTCCTGACTTTC. The chain links TRBV7-8 to TRBJ2-6; a weak D match, TRBD1 (6 bases). CDR3 length equals 17 residues. The V end was cut by 1 base, the J end by 0 bases, with 10 bases between. Germline CDR1 is SGHVS and CDR2 is FQNEAQ.

This chain joins TRBV10-3 and TRBJ2-3; D may be TRBD2 (5 bases). Germline V gene lookup returns CDR1 ENHRY and CDR2 SYGVKD. This CDR3 has 13 residues. Trimming stripped 7 bases from V and 4 bases from J, with 12 bases between. CDR3 in amino acids: CAINREGPDTQYF. Here the CDR3 DNA reads TGTGCCATCAATCGAGAGGGCCCAGATACGCAGTATTTT.